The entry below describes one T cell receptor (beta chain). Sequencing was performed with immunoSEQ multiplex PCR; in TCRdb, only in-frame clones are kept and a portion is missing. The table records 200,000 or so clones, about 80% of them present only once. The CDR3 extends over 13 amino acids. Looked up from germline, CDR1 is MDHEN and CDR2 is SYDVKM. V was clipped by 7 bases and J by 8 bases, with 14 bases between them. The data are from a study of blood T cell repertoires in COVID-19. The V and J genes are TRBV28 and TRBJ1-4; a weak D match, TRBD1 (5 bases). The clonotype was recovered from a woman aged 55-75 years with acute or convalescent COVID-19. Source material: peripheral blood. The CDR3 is CASTTGRVEKLFF. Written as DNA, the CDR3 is TGTGCCAGCACCACAGGCAGGGTCGAAAAACTGTTTTTT.